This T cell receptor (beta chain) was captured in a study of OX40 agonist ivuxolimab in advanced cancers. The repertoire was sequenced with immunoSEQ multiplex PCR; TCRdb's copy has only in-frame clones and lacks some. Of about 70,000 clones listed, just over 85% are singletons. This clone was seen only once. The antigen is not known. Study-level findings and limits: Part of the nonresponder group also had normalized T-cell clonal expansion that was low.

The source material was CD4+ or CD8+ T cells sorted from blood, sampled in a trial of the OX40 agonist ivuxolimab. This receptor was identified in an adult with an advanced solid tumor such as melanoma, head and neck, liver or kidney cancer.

The CDR3 spells CASCSRNRGFGQPQHF. In DNA, the CDR3 is TGTGCCAGTTGTTCGAGAAACAGGGGCTTCGGTCAGCCCCAGCATTTT. The chain combines TRBV19 with TRBJ1-5; 7 bases are a match to TRBD1. V shed 8 bases and J 6 bases; nucleotides not matched to a gene: 16. CDR3 length equals 16 residues. Germline V lookup: CDR1 LNHDA, CDR2 SQIVND (reference sequence). Full variable domain (outside the CDR3, taken from reference TRBV19 and TRBJ1-5): DGGITQSPKYLFRKEGQNVTLSCEQNLNHDAMYWYRQDPGQGLRLIYYSQIVNDFQKGDIAEGYSVSREKKESFPLTVTSAQKNPTAFYLCASCSRNRGFGQPQHFGDGTRLSIL.